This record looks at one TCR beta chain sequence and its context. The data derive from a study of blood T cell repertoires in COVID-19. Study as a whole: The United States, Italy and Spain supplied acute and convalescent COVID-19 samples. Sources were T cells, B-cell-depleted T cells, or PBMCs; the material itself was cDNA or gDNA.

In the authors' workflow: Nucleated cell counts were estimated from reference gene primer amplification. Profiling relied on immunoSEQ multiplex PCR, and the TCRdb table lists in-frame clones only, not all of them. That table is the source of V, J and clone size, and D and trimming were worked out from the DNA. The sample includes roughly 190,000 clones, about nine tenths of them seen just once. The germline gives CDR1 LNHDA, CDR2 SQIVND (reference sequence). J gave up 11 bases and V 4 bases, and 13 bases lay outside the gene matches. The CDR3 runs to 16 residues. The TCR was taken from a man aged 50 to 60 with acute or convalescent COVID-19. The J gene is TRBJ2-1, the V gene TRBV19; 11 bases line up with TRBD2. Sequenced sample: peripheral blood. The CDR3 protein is CASSNPGTSGPLKQFF. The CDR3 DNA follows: TGTGCCAGTAGTAACCCGGGGACTAGCGGACCTCTTAAGCAGTTCTTC.